Sequencing of this TCR beta chain was carried out in a study of shared clonotypes between healthy human individuals. Germline CDR1 is SNHLY and CDR2 is FYNNEI. V was shortened by 2 bases and J by 2 bases, with 17 bases between the two germline ends. The CDR3 spans 17 residues. TCRdb's table, derived via immunoSEQ multiplex PCR, lists solely in-frame clones and lacks some. The data show roughly 1,500,000 clones, approximately 98% seen once. The chain is built from TRBV2 and TRBJ2-3; D ambiguous. The sequencing sample was made of naive CD4+ T cells sorted from blood. Subset here: CD45RA+ positively selected. This TCR was recovered from a young man in good health. CDR3 sequence (DNA): TGTGCCAGCAGTGAAATCTCGAAGCGCAGACCCACAGATACGCAGTATTTT. This translates into CASSEISKRRPTDTQYF. Drawing the rest from reference TRBV2 and TRBJ2-3, the complete variable domain is EPEVTQTPSHQVTQMGQEVILRCVPISNHLYFYWYRQILGQKVEFLVSFYNNEISEKSEIFDDQFSVERPDGSNFTLKIRSTKLEDSAMYFCASSEISKRRPTDTQYFGPGTRLTVL.